The 27 T cell receptor beta chains below all came from one sample that was sequenced in a study of Graves' ophthalmopathy and Graves' hyperthyroidism. RNA transcripts yielded amplified TCR beta CDR3 regions. RT-PCR was first run with HTBI primers, then multiplex PCR in a second round. Each CDR3 protein is one row after TCRdb ran MiXCR on the multiplex PCR reads. The table records some 390,000 distinct CDR3 sequences, about 18% of them present only once. The sequenced sample was peripheral blood. These receptors were collected from a woman aged 18-29 years with Graves' ophthalmopathy.

This clonotype was detected many times. This chain links TRBV6-5 with TRBJ2-4, with 12 positions matching TRBD2. Trimming removed 2 bases from V and 0 bases from J; junction bases left unmatched: 8. CDR1 MNHEY and CDR2 SVGAGI come from the germline V gene. The CDR3 sequence is 19 residues long. In nucleotides, the CDR3 is TGTGCCAGCAGTTACAGTTCGCTAGCGGGAGGGCTAGCCAAAAACATTCAGTACTTC. The encoded protein is CASSYSSLAGGLAKNIQYF.

This clonotype was found many times. The chain couples TRBV24-1 to TRBJ1-1; 10 bases agree with TRBD1. V lost 5 bases and J lost 0; bases outside the gene matches: 5. Germline V gene lookup returns CDR1 KGHDR and CDR2 SFDVKD. The CDR3 extends over 16 amino acids. The CDR3 protein is CATSGTTGGLNTEAFF. The CDR3, as DNA: TGTGCCACCAGTGGGACGACAGGGGGCCTGAACACTGAAGCTTTCTTT.

Many counts were recorded for this clonotype. The chain links TRBV10-1 to TRBJ2-5, with D perhaps TRBD1 (6 bases). The CDR3 is 14 residues long. The germline V gene has CDR1 WNHNN and CDR2 SYGVQD (reference sequence). With 0 bases removed from V and 5 bases from J, the gap between germline ends came to 10 bases. The DNA for the CDR3 is TGCGCCAGCAGTGAGTCGAGGGGGACGGAGACCCAGTACTTC. As protein: CASSESRGTETQYF.

The chain couples TRBV6-2 or TRBV6-3 to TRBJ2-7; the D call may be TRBD1 or TRBD2 (5 bases each). V lost 0 bases and J 2 bases, leaving 17 bases between the germline ends. The CDR3 contains 17 residues. Germline CDR1 and CDR2: MNHEY and SVGEGT. In DNA form, the CDR3 reads TGTGCCAGCAGTTACTCGGCTCAGGGAGCCTCCGCCTACGAGCAGTACTTC. Protein: CASSYSAQGASAYEQYF.

This clonotype was seen at least ten times. The rearrangement links TRBV6-1 to TRBJ1-5; D perhaps matches TRBD1 (5 bases). CDR3 length: 10 residues. Germline V gene lookup returns CDR1 MNHNS and CDR2 SASEGT. The germline V and J ends were trimmed by 11 bases and 7 bases, with 9 bases remaining between them. CDR3: CAGGGQPQHF. As DNA, the CDR3 is TGTGCCGGGGGGGGACAGCCCCAGCATTTT.

The sample holds many counts of this clonotype. CDR3 nucleotides: TGTGCCAGCGTGGAGGAACTAGCGGTGTACCAAGAGACCCAGTACTTC. Amino acids: CASVEELAVYQETQYF. V is TRBV28 and J is TRBJ2-5; 8 bases are a match to TRBD2. From germline, CDR1 is MDHEN and CDR2 SYDVKM. V lost 8 bases and J lost 0; bases outside the gene matches: 11. The CDR3 covers 16 residues.

This clonotype was seen many times. J is TRBJ2-5 and V is TRBV20-1, with 7 bases matching TRBD2. J lost 5 bases, V lost 0 bases, and 6 bases had no gene match. The CDR3 has 14 residues. CDR1 DFQATT and CDR2 SNEGSKA come from the germline V gene (reference sequence). CDR3 DNA: TGCAGTGCTAGAGAGGGGGGGGACGCGGAGACCCAGTACTTC. It yields the protein CSAREGGDAETQYF.

This clonotype was observed at least ten times. The chain uses TRBV20-1 and TRBJ1-5; D gene unclear. The length of the CDR3 is 17 residues. The V gene's germline CDR1 is DFQATT and CDR2 SNEGSKA (reference sequence). V shed 0 bases and J shed 2 bases, with 17 bases lying between them. CDR3: CSARERQSPRGNQPQHF. The DNA for the CDR3 is TGCAGTGCTAGAGAGCGACAAAGCCCAAGAGGCAATCAGCCCCAGCATTTT.

This clonotype was counted ten times or more. V and J are TRBV14 and TRBJ2-7, with TRBD2 matching 12 bases. Trimming took 7 bases from V and 8 from J; bases not matched to a gene: 12. The CDR3 consists of 15 residues. Germline V gene sequence: CDR1 SGHDN, CDR2 FVKESK. The CDR3 bases are TGTGCCAGCACCAATGGGAGACTAGCGGGAGCCAAGCAGTACTTC. Amino acids: CASTNGRLAGAKQYF.

In its sample, this clonotype was seen many times. V is TRBV6-5 and J is TRBJ1-5; 8 bases are a match to TRBD1. The CDR3 contains 17 residues. Germline CDR1 MNHEY, CDR2 SVGAGI. Losses at the gene ends were 1 base for V and 7 bases for J; bases not matched to a gene: 12. This chain's CDR3 is CASSYYASQGAKQPQHF. The DNA for the CDR3 is TGTGCCAGCAGTTACTACGCCAGCCAGGGGGCAAAACAGCCCCAGCATTTT.

The genes are TRBV6-5 and TRBJ1-2, with a tentative D call TRBD1 (6 bases). The CDR3 sequence is 14 residues long. Germline V CDR1 and CDR2: MNHEY, SVGAGI. V was trimmed by 2 bases and J by 8 bases, leaving 15 bases between them. CDR3: CASSYGGTLQGYTF. In DNA form, the CDR3 reads TGTGCCAGCAGTTACGGGGGGACACTGCAAGGCTACACCTTC.

This clonotype was seen at least ten times. This chain links TRBV6-5 with TRBJ2-5, with unresolved D. Germline CDR1 is MNHEY and CDR2 is SVGAGI. The CDR3 loop spans 13 amino acids. V gave up 8 bases and J gave up 5 bases, with 15 bases separating them. This chain's CDR3 is CASGVGRWETQYF. CDR3 sequence (DNA): TGTGCCAGCGGAGTAGGGCGGTGGGAGACCCAGTACTTC.

This clonotype was detected ten times or more. This chain links TRBV4-2 with TRBJ2-5, with TRBD2 matching over 9 bases. CDR1 LGHNA and CDR2 YNFKEQ come from the germline V gene. The V and J ends lost 4 bases and 5 bases, in that order; junction bases with no gene match: 8. CDR3 length equals 15 residues. CDR3 nucleotides: TGTGCCAGCAGCCGTATAGCGGGAGATATGGAGACCCAGTACTTC. As protein: CASSRIAGDMETQYF.

This clonotype was observed many times. V gene TRBV5-1 combines with J gene TRBJ1-5; 7 positions match TRBD1. V shed 2 bases and J 3 bases; nucleotides not matched to a gene: 5. Germline loops: CDR1 SGHRS, CDR2 YFSETQ. CDR3 length: 15 amino acids. CDR3 region: CASSFGGTDNQPQHF. The CDR3 bases are TGCGCCAGCAGCTTTGGGGGGACAGACAATCAGCCCCAGCATTTT.

This clonotype occurred many times. The V and J genes are TRBV9 and TRBJ1-3; 8 nucleotides align to TRBD1. CDR1 is SGDLS, CDR2 YYNGEE, per germline. The CDR3 sequence is 15 residues long. J was trimmed by 0 bases and V by 2 bases; bases with no gene match: 1. CDR3 protein: CASSVGTGSGNTIYF. The CDR3 DNA is TGTGCCAGCAGCGTGGGGACAGGCTCTGGAAACACCATATATTTT.

The rearrangement joins TRBV15 to TRBJ1-2; TRBD1 aligns across 7 bases. Germline V lookup: CDR1 LNHNV, CDR2 YYDKDF (reference sequence). Trimming took 2 bases from V and 8 from J; bases not matched to a gene: 8. The CDR3 is 14 residues long. CDR3 DNA sequence: TGTGCCACCAGCAGACCAGCGACAGGGCCCGGCTACACCTTC. It specifies CATSRPATGPGYTF.

This clonotype occurred many times. This chain uses TRBV19 with TRBJ2-7; the D is unclear. Deletions cut 3 bases from V and 3 bases from J, with 9 bases between. The germline V gene has CDR1 LNHDA and CDR2 SQIVND (reference sequence). The CDR3 has 13 residues. The CDR3, as DNA: TGTGCCAGTAGTATCGGCTCGCACTACGAGCAGTACTTC. Translated, it gives CASSIGSHYEQYF.

This clonotype showed up many times. The chain links TRBV4-2 to TRBJ2-4; 7 bases match TRBD2. The CDR3 is 18 amino acids. Trimming at V came to 0 bases and at J to 0 bases, leaving 8 bases not matched to a gene. CDR1 is LGHNA, CDR2 YNFKEQ, per germline. CDR3 sequence: CASSQDGRGSPAKNIQYF. The CDR3 DNA sequence: TGTGCCAGCAGCCAAGATGGGCGGGGGTCCCCAGCCAAAAACATTCAGTACTTC.

This clonotype was detected many times. This chain uses TRBV12-3 or TRBV12-4 with TRBJ1-3; D gene ambiguous. This CDR3 is built from 12 residues. Trimming pared 7 bases from V and 7 bases from J, leaving 11 bases between. The CDR3 DNA sequence: TGTGCCAGCACCGGTGTCGGGAACACCATATATTTT. Its protein is CASTGVGNTIYF.

This clonotype was recorded many times. V gene TRBV14 combines with J gene TRBJ2-7, with 7 bases fitting TRBD1. The V gene end was trimmed by 2 bases and the J gene end by 3 bases; junction bases not matched to a gene: 16. This CDR3 spans 18 amino acids. CDR1 and CDR2 from the germline V gene are SGHDN and FVKESK. CDR3 coding DNA: TGTGCCAGCAGCCAACTTCGACTGGACAGGCAATTGCTCTACGAGCAGTACTTC. Its protein product is CASSQLRLDRQLLYEQYF.

The sample holds many counts of this clonotype. The gene calls are TRBV7-2 and TRBJ1-1, with 7 nucleotides matching TRBD1. CDR1 and CDR2 from the germline V gene are SGHTA and FQGNSA. After removal of 4 bases from V and 3 bases from J, the junction contained 8 bases not matched to a gene. The CDR3 totals 15 residues. The CDR3 here is CASSSPQGRHTEAFF. The CDR3 DNA reads as TGTGCCAGCAGCTCCCCACAGGGGAGGCACACTGAAGCTTTCTTT.

This clonotype came up once. V gene TRBV6-9 combines with J gene TRBJ1-1, with 7 bases lining up with TRBD1. With V trimmed by 6 bases and J by 3 bases, 10 bases remained unmatched. Germline values: CDR1 MNHGY, CDR2 SVAAGI. CDR3 length: 15 residues. The CDR3 sequence is CASRARDSRYTEAFF. The CDR3 DNA follows: TGTGCCAGCAGAGCCCGGGACAGCAGATACACTGAAGCTTTCTTT.

Many counts were recorded for this clonotype. The chain couples TRBV10-3 to TRBJ2-2, with 10 bases that match TRBD1. CDR3 length: 16 residues. The V segment lost 7 bases and the J segment 0 bases; nucleotides outside the gene matches: 5. Germline lookup yields CDR1 ENHRY and CDR2 SYGVKD. The CDR3 DNA reads TGTGCCATCAATTACGGACAGGGGGCGAACACCGGGGAGCTGTTTTTT. This encodes CAINYGQGANTGELFF.

This chain joins TRBV6-7 and TRBJ1-2; D is uncertain. TRBV6-7 is assigned to the ORF class and has an uncertain function. The length of the CDR3 is 14 residues. Trimming took 8 bases from V and 5 from J, leaving 18 bases between them. The CDR3 is CASASRTLTYGYTF. In DNA form, the CDR3 reads TGTGCCAGCGCCTCACGGACTTTGACTTATGGCTACACCTTC.

This clonotype was recorded at least ten times. The chain combines TRBV5-1 with TRBJ2-2; 9 nucleotides agree with TRBD2. V lost 2 bases, J lost 6 bases, and 11 bases stayed unmatched. The V gene's germline CDR1 is SGHRS and CDR2 YFSETQ. The CDR3 runs to 17 residues. Here the CDR3 DNA reads TGCGCCAGCAGCTTTTATGCGGGACTAGCTAGCCCCGGGGAGCTGTTTTTT. Translating gives CASSFYAGLASPGELFF.

This clonotype was found many times. The chain couples TRBV27 to TRBJ2-7, with D possibly being TRBD1 or TRBD2 (5 bases each). The CDR3 has 16 residues. Trimming took off 5 bases at V and 3 bases at J, with 20 bases between the two ends. Germline CDR1 reads MNHEY; CDR2 reads SMNVEV (reference sequence). CDR3 DNA: TGTGCCAGCAGTATCCGACAGACCCTGGCGGGCTACGAGCAGTACTTC. Protein sequence: CASSIRQTLAGYEQYF.

Ten or more counts support this clonotype. The V and J genes are TRBV27 and TRBJ1-1; 8 bases line up with TRBD1. Germline V gene data show CDR1 as MNHEY and CDR2 as SMNVEV (reference sequence). V shed 3 bases and J 1 base; nucleotides not matched to a gene: 7. This CDR3 spans 16 amino acids. CDR3 coding DNA: TGTGCCAGCAGTTTTCTCCCAGGGACAGGGAACACTGAAGCTTTCTTT. Its translation: CASSFLPGTGNTEAFF.